This TCR beta chain was obtained from a study of shared clonotypes between healthy human individuals (TCRdb year 2020). In terms of the full investigation: A couple of women and a few men aged 18 to 49 years were included in the cohort. For each donor, CD4 naive and CD4 memory were each given three plates, CD8 naive was given two plates, and CD8 memory was given one plate. Each donor's leukapheresis produced roughly between about 0.9 and 9.5 billion PBMCs. To increase sequencing depth and limit assay-specific biases, different laboratories used diverse techniques to prepare libraries and sequence TCR repertoires. To estimate repertoire size and how much clonotypes are shared between individuals, the study performed deep sequencing of blood TCR repertoires from a handful of healthy adults. The study at large found these results: Based on pairwise subsampling, the degree of clonotype sharing among donors was expected to be affected by sequencing depth. Compared with non-shared clonotypes, clonotypes shared by all four sorted-subset donors had higher generation probabilities. Naive subsets generally had larger estimated clonotype richness than memory subsets. Across four donors, approximately 5% of naive CD4, 3.5% of naive CD8, around 2.1% of memory CD4, and 0.4% of memory CD8 clonotypes were shared. The genetic and exposure-history diversity represented was limited by the small number of donors. Sampling was limited to blood, and TCR repertoires in tissue likely differ from TCR repertoires in blood. Even with the large sequencing depth, rarefaction of the sorted-subset datasets indicated that sequencing was incomplete.

Using the deep immunoSEQ assay, TCR CDR3 regions were amplified from genomic DNA by multiplex PCR. Extracted genomic DNA from each cell subset was distributed evenly across all wells of several immunoSEQ 96-well plates, and each plate was treated as a replicate. For sorted subsets, around 200 ng genomic DNA, equal to about 30,000 T cell genomes, was loaded into each replicate PCR. Purified libraries were quantified with a Qubit 3.0 fluorometer, sized on a Bioanalyzer 2100, and re-quantified with the KAPA Library Quantification kit. Every immunoSEQ 96-well plate was sequenced on a separate single-read 150-cycle Illumina NextSeq 550 flow cell. Turning to the authors' computational methods: Because the immunoSEQ output included only junctional sequences and no quality scores, the filtering could not be the same as the filtering used for full-length reads. To assign V/J genes and CDR3, sequences were annotated using PyIR, a Python wrapper for IgBLAST v1.9, with IMGT germline references. Any read was removed if the V/J assignment was weak (E-value above 1e-6), the CDR3 was missing, or the read contained stop codons, out-of-frame junctions, or ambiguous translated residues. V3J clonotypes were defined as sequences sharing an identical inferred V gene, J gene, and CDR3 amino acid sequence. Percentage overlap between repertoires was computed as shared unique clonotypes divided by the size of the smaller repertoire. Richness of each repertoire was evaluated using RTK rarefaction, the Chao1 estimator, and Recon v2.1 estimates of unobserved clonotypes. For all TCRbeta clonotypes obtained by the gDNA method from a few donors, generation probabilities were computed with OLGA. Drawn from immuneACCESS, this table holds only the in-frame rearrangements with V and J called that TCRdb kept. Clones are partly lost; checked studies trace under half to an unresolved V gene and leave the rest unexplained. D and trimming were read from the DNA, whereas the V and J calls and clone size are those reported in that table. The sample contains millions of clones, just under 95% of them found a single time. 1% to 1.3% of the sample is held by the ten biggest clonotypes.

From the germline V gene, CDR1 is MDHEN and CDR2 is SYDVKM. A distance of 17 bases separates the germline ends of V and J, which lose 6 bases and 5 bases respectively. From cysteine to phenylalanine, the CDR3 is 14 amino acids long. Only the CDR3 DNA is retained, 42 bases long and in frame from the first base. Details on this clone: Its recognized antigen is unknown. Per-base quality was not reported, and no clone a single base away is much larger than it.

CD8 naive samples were obtained by positive selection for CCR7 among CD45RO-negative cells, yielding a CD45RA+CCR7+ population from which TemRA cells were excluded. Healthy HIV-negative adults with no recently reported acute infections or vaccinations were included as donors. Every donor was a Caucasian adult residing in Nashville, Tennessee, USA. Blood was collected by leukapheresis, and PBMCs were isolated by Ficoll-Histopaque density gradient centrifugation and then cryopreserved in liquid nitrogen vapor phase. Analytical flow cytometry was used to check the purity and quantity of every magnetically sorted T cell population. Genomic DNA was isolated from every sorted fraction and measured by UV absorbance on a Nanodrop 2000c.

Recombination connected TRBV28 to TRBJ2-7; TRBD2 is possibly the D segment (6 matching bases). The clonotype was recovered from a man aged 18 to 35 in good health. The sequencing sample was made of naive CD8+ T cells sorted from blood. Interpreted using the paper, the cell subset or site label stands for: CD45RA+CCR7+. In nucleotides, the sequence is TGTGCCAGCAGCCCCGTCGGGGGAGGAGACGAGCAGTACTTC. Protein translation: CASSPVGGGDEQYF.